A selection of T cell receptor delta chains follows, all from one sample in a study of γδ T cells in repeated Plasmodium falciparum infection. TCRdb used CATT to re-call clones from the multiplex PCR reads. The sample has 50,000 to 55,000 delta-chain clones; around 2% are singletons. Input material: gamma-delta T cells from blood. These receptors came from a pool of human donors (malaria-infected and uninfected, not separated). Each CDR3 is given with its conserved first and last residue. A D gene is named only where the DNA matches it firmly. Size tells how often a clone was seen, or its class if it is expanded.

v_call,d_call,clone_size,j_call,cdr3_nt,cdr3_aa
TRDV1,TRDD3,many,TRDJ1,TGTGCTCTTGGGGAACTATCCCCTACTGGGGGATTAACCGATAAACTCATCTTT,CALGELSPTGGLTDKLIF
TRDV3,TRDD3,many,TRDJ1,TGTGCCTCCAGCCTGCTGAGTCAAACTACTGGGGGATACGCCGAGGGACCTGATAAACTCATCTTT,CASSLLSQTTGGYAEGPDKLIF
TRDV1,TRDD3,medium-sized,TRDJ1,TGTGCTCTTGGGGAACTGTTCCTACTCCAATCTACTGGGGGATACGCACCCGATAAACTCATCTTT,CALGELFLLQSTGGYAPDKLIF
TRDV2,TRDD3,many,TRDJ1,TGTGCCTGTGACCCTCTACTGGGGGATACAACAATCACCGATAAACTCATCTTT,CACDPLLGDTTITDKLIF
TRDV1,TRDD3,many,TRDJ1,TGTGCTCTTGGGGAACTTTGCCTACACACACTTACTGGGGGATGGCACCTCGATAAACTCATCTTT,CALGELCLHTLTGGWHLDKLIF
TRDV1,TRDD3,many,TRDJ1,TGTGCTCTTGGGGAACCCTTCCTCCAAGTACTGGGGGAGAAGTACACCGATAAACTCATCTTT,CALGEPFLQVLGEKYTDKLIF
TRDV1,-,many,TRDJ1,TGTGCTCTTGGGGGAATTTCCTACTCCCTACTGGGGGGCCCGTACACCGATAAACTCATCTTT,CALGGISYSLLGGPYTDKLIF
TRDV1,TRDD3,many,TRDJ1,TGTGCTCTTGGGGAAGGGGGTCGTGTCCTCCCCTACTGGGGGATACGAGACACCGATAAACTCATCTTT,CALGEGGRVLPYWGIRDTDKLIF
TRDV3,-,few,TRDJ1,TGTGCCTTTACCTTTTCTGGGGACTACACCGATAAACTCATCTTT,CAFTFSGDYTDKLIF
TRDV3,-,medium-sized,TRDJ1,TGTGCCTTTTGCTCGGATACCGATAAACTCATCTTT,CAFCSDTDKLIF
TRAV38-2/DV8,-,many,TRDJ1,TGTGCTTATAGGGGGCCTTCCTTCGTACTGGGGTCTTCGTACACCGATAAACTCATCTTT,CAYRGPSFVLGSSYTDKLIF